Shown below are 18 T cell receptor beta chains from a single sample sequenced in a study of T cell responses to AZD1222 COVID-19 vaccine (dated by TCRdb to the early 2020s). The receptor library was made with the immunoSEQ multiplex PCR assay. Not all clones reach the TCRdb copy of this immuneACCESS table, which keeps in-frame sequences only. Checked studies attribute under half of the gap to unresolved V genes and leave the rest unexplained. The sample table contains around 150,000 clones; only one count was recorded for roughly 90% of them. The ten top clones hold over 1.5% of the sample. This specimen's time point label, interpreted: baseline before first vaccination. The material was peripheral blood, obtained on day 0 of AZD1222 vaccination. The receptors were gathered from an adult in good health.

The rearrangement joins TRBV15 to TRBJ1-1, with TRBD1 identical over 7 bases. Germline-derived CDR1 and CDR2 are LNHNV and YYDKDF (reference sequence). The CDR3 spans 15 residues. V lost 4 bases and J lost 1; bases outside the gene matches: 6. The CDR3 DNA is TGTGCCACCAGCATGTCGACAGGGCCGAACACTGAAGCTTTCTTT. Residues: CATSMSTGPNTEAFF.

This rearrangement joins TRBV19 to TRBJ2-7; the D call may be TRBD1 or TRBD2 (5 bases each). Germline V gene sequence: CDR1 LNHDA, CDR2 SQIVND (reference sequence). V lost 3 bases to trimming and J lost 2 bases, with 11 bases between them. This CDR3 has 14 residues. The CDR3 loop reads CASSIRDGAYEQYF. The CDR3 DNA sequence: TGTGCCAGTAGTATCCGGGACGGGGCCTACGAGCAGTACTTC. The full variable domain, completed using reference TRBV19 and TRBJ2-7, is DGGITQSPKYLFRKEGQNVTLSCEQNLNHDAMYWYRQDPGQGLRLIYYSQIVNDFQKGDIAEGYSVSREKKESFPLTVTSAQKNPTAFYLCASSIRDGAYEQYFGPGTRLTVT.

V and J are TRBV15 and TRBJ1-5; D is unclear. This CDR3 is 14 amino acids long. Deletions cut 0 bases from V and 1 base from J, with 4 bases between. CDR1 is LNHNV and CDR2 is YYDKDF in the germline V gene (reference sequence). In nucleotides, the CDR3 is TGTGCCACCAGCAGAGAGGGGAGCAATCAGCCCCAGCATTTT. Its protein product is CATSREGSNQPQHF.

This chain uses TRBV5-8 with TRBJ1-2; D gene uncertain. Germline CDR1 is SGHTS and CDR2 is YDEGEE. Trimming cost V 0 bases and J 4 bases, with 7 bases left between them. This CDR3 contains 13 residues. The CDR3 bases are TGTGCCAGCAGCTTGGGGCCAGCCTATGGCTACACCTTC. It yields the protein CASSLGPAYGYTF.

In its sample, this clone was seen once. The genes are TRBV6-5 and TRBJ1-5, with D possibly being TRBD1 (5 bases). The germline V and J ends were trimmed by 6 bases and 4 bases, with 7 bases remaining between them. Germline CDR1 and CDR2: MNHEY and SVGAGI. The CDR3 has 12 amino acids. In nucleotides, the CDR3 is TGTGCCAGCAGGGAGGGGAATCAGCCCCAGCATTTT. Its translation: CASREGNQPQHF.

The chain joins TRBV28 to TRBJ1-4, with TRBD1 matching over 9 bases. The germline V gene encodes CDR1 MDHEN and CDR2 SYDVKM. With V trimmed by 5 bases and J by 10 bases, 11 bases remained unmatched. The CDR3 has 15 residues. The CDR3 DNA reads as TGTGCCAGCAGTCTCACCGGGACAGGGTTGGTAAAACTGTTTTTT. Protein sequence: CASSLTGTGLVKLFF. Full variable domain (missing parts from reference TRBV28 and TRBJ1-4): DVKVTQSSRYLVKRTGEKVFLECVQDMDHENMFWYRQDPGLGLRLIYFSYDVKMKEKGDIPEGYSVSREKKERFSLILESASTNQTSMYLCASSLTGTGLVKLFFGSGTQLSVL.

V gene TRBV2 combines with J gene TRBJ2-7; 13 bases match TRBD2. J was trimmed by 9 bases and V by 5 bases; bases with no gene match: 19. Germline assignment: CDR1 SNHLY and CDR2 FYNNEI. This CDR3 comprises 18 residues. The CDR3 DNA is TGTGCCAGCAGTAGCCTCTTTGTAGGACTAGCGGGAGACCAGGGGCAGTACTTC. Translation: CASSSLFVGLAGDQGQYF.

The chain uses TRBV5-4 and TRBJ2-5, with D possibly matching TRBD2 (5 bases). Per the germline V gene, CDR1 is SGHNT and CDR2 is YYREEE (reference sequence). The CDR3 consists of 17 residues. The V gene lost 3 bases and the J gene lost 1 base, with 19 bases spanning the gap. CDR3 sequence: CASSWDGGRAPQETQYF. The CDR3 coding sequence is TGTGCCAGCAGCTGGGATGGTGGGCGGGCTCCCCAAGAGACCCAGTACTTC. Together with reference TRBV5-4 and TRBJ2-5, the CDR3 gives the full variable domain: ETGVTQSPTHLIKTRGQQVTLRCSSQSGHNTVSWYQQALGQGPQFIFQYYREEENGRGNFPPRFSGLQFPNYSSELNVNALELDDSALYLCASSWDGGRAPQETQYFGPGTRLLVL.

The chain uses TRBV28 and TRBJ1-5, with D possibly matching TRBD1 (6 bases). V was trimmed by 6 bases and J by 4 bases, leaving 22 bases between them. Germline V gene lookup returns CDR1 MDHEN and CDR2 SYDVKM. The CDR3 contains 17 residues. CDR3 in amino acids: CASSTGPKGGKNQPQHF. In nucleotides, the CDR3 is TGTGCCAGCAGCACGGGACCCAAGGGGGGAAAGAATCAGCCCCAGCATTTT. The whole variable domain, remainder taken from reference TRBV28 and TRBJ1-5, is DVKVTQSSRYLVKRTGEKVFLECVQDMDHENMFWYRQDPGLGLRLIYFSYDVKMKEKGDIPEGYSVSREKKERFSLILESASTNQTSMYLCASSTGPKGGKNQPQHFGDGTRLSIL.

The chain links TRBV25-1 to TRBJ2-5; 11 positions match TRBD2. Per germline, CDR1 MGHDK and CDR2 SYGVNS. After removal of 2 bases from V and 1 base from J, the junction contained 3 bases not matched to a gene. The CDR3 length is 16 residues. CDR3 in DNA: TGTGCCAGCAGTGAACATAGCGGGGGGGCCCAAGAGACCCAGTACTTC. Translated, it gives CASSEHSGGAQETQYF.

The chain recombines TRBV2 with TRBJ2-3; D gene ambiguous. CDR3 length: 14 amino acids. V lost 5 bases and J 2 bases, leaving 11 bases between the germline ends. The germline V gene encodes CDR1 SNHLY and CDR2 FYNNEI. The CDR3 region is CASSYATATDTQYF. The CDR3, as DNA: TGTGCCAGCAGTTACGCAACAGCCACAGATACGCAGTATTTT.

The rearrangement joins TRBV28 to TRBJ2-2, with TRBD1 as a possible D gene (6 bases). V lost 7 bases and J 1 base, leaving 16 bases between the germline ends. The CDR3 has 16 amino acids. Looked up from germline, CDR1 is MDHEN and CDR2 is SYDVKM. The CDR3 spells CASTTVWGLNTGELFF. CDR3 DNA sequence: TGTGCCAGCACCACCGTTTGGGGGCTGAACACCGGGGAGCTGTTTTTT.

This clone is a singleton in its sample. V is TRBV19 and J is TRBJ1-2; 7 positions match TRBD1. The CDR3 extends over 14 amino acids. Unmatched junction bases numbered 8, after V lost 7 bases and J lost 3 bases. The germline V gene has CDR1 LNHDA and CDR2 SQIVND (reference sequence). CDR3 residues: CASNPTGAYYGYTF. The CDR3 DNA reads TGTGCCAGTAACCCAACAGGGGCCTACTATGGCTACACCTTC.

V is TRBV2 and J is TRBJ1-1; a possible D gene is TRBD1 (6 bases). Germline V gene sequence: CDR1 SNHLY, CDR2 FYNNEI. CDR3 length equals 12 residues. V was clipped by 1 base and J by 8 bases, with 8 bases between them. In nucleotides, the CDR3 is TGTGCCAGCAGTGAAGGGGGGCGGGAAGCTTTCTTT. Residues: CASSEGGREAFF.

The chain joins TRBV19 to TRBJ1-5; no clear D gene. Germline values: CDR1 LNHDA, CDR2 SQIVND (reference sequence). The CDR3 covers 14 residues. Trimming shortened V by 4 bases and J by 0 bases, and 7 bases separated the two germline ends. For the CDR3, the DNA is TGTGCCAGTAGTAACGGGGATAGCAATCAGCCCCAGCATTTT. As protein: CASSNGDSNQPQHF.

The chain combines TRBV2 with TRBJ1-1; a possible D gene is TRBD1 (6 bases). CDR3 size: 14 residues. CDR1 and CDR2 (germline): SNHLY, FYNNEI. Trimming cost V 6 bases and J 0 bases, with 11 bases left between them. The CDR3 nucleotides are TGTGCCAGCAGCCCCGACAGGTTGAACACTGAAGCTTTCTTT. It translates to CASSPDRLNTEAFF. The full variable domain, rest sourced from reference TRBV2 and TRBJ1-1, is EPEVTQTPSHQVTQMGQEVILRCVPISNHLYFYWYRQILGQKVEFLVSFYNNEISEKSEIFDDQFSVERPDGSNFTLKIRSTKLEDSAMYFCASSPDRLNTEAFFGQGTRLTVV.

The rearrangement joins TRBV27 to TRBJ2-1; the D gene is possibly TRBD2 (5 bases). Per germline, CDR1 MNHEY and CDR2 SMNVEV (reference sequence). The CDR3 is 15 amino acids. V lost 5 bases and J lost 0, with 11 bases in between. CDR3 region: CASSIRRGSYNEQFF. In DNA form, the CDR3 reads TGTGCCAGCAGTATTCGACGGGGCTCCTACAATGAGCAGTTCTTC.

The J gene is TRBJ2-7, the V gene TRBV7-8; D may be TRBD1 or TRBD2 (5 bases each). Deletions cut 5 bases from V and 5 bases from J, with 13 bases between. Germline loops: CDR1 SGHVS, CDR2 FQNEAQ. The CDR3 is 13 residues long. The CDR3 protein is CASSHVVGDEQYF. Written as DNA, the CDR3 is TGTGCCAGCAGCCACGTTGTGGGGGACGAGCAGTACTTC. Using reference TRBV7-8 and TRBJ2-7 for the parts outside the CDR3, the full variable domain is GAGVSQSPRYKVAKRGQDVALRCDPISGHVSLFWYQQALGQGPEFLTYFQNEAQLDKSGLPSDRFFAERPEGSVSTLKIQRTQQEDSAVYLCASSHVVGDEQYFGPGTRLTVT.